One T cell receptor (beta chain) is described in this entry. Its antigen is undetermined. With 4 bases clipped from V and 6 bases from J, the junction kept 4 bases outside the gene matches. The CDR3 spans 14 residues. Germline V gene data show CDR1 as ENHRY and CDR2 as SYGVKD. Treatment meaning: around 19 received Ad26.COV2.S at low or high dose, single or two shots; about five received placebo; per-sample allocation not given. Samples were taken on day 63 after the first vaccine or placebo injection. The administered vaccine (an Ad26 vector) expressed Wuhan-strain SARS-CoV-2 spike. This sample was taken from a study of Ad26.COV2.S vaccination and SARS-CoV-2 variants. Whole-study findings and limits: After vaccination, reports described spike-specific CD8+ and CD4+ T cell responses as showing substantial breadth. Non-spike TCR breadth showed similarity between vaccine and placebo recipients. Breadth and depth estimates from TCRs may understate total T cell responses.

Method: immunoSEQ multiplex PCR; TCRdb's copy keeps in-frame clones and lacks some. The table includes a few hundred thousand clones, about 90% detected once. This clonotype originated in a person between 18 and 65 years old who received the Ad26.COV2.S COVID-19 vaccine or a placebo. This sequence joins TRBV10-3 and TRBJ2-1; 9 bases agree with TRBD2. Material: peripheral blood, obtained in a trial of Ad26.COV2.S vaccine versus placebo. The CDR3 here is CAISGAGGVNEQFF. The DNA for the CDR3 is TGTGCCATCAGTGGGGCGGGAGGGGTCAATGAGCAGTTCTTC.